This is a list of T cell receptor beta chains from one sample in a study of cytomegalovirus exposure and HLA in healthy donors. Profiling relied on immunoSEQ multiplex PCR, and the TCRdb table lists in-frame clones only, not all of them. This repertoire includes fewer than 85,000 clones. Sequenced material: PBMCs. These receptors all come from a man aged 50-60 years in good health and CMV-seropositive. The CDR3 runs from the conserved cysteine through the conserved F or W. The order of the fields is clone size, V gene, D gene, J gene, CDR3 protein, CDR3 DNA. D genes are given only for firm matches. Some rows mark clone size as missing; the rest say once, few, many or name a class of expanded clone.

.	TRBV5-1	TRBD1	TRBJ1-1	CASSLVRQGAWGTEAFF	TGCGCCAGCAGCTTGGTTAGGCAGGGGGCTTGGGGCACTGAAGCTTTCTTT
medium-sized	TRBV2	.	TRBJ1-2	CASSERGNGYTF	TGTGCCAGCAGTGAACGAGGGAATGGCTACACCTTC
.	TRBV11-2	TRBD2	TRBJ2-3	CASSSRGEGDTQYF	TGTGCCAGCAGCTCGCGGGGGGAAGGAGATACGCAGTATTTT
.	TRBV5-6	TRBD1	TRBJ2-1	CASSWGQGNEQFF	TGTGCCAGCAGCTGGGGACAGGGCAATGAGCAGTTCTTC
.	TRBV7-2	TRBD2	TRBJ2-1	CASSMGRGGLEQFF	TGTGCCAGCAGCATGGGGCGGGGGGGCTTAGAGCAGTTCTTC
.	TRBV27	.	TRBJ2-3	CASSQEWLAGDTQYF	TGTGCCAGCAGCCAGGAGTGGCTAGCCGGAGATACGCAGTATTTT
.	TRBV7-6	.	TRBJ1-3	CASSLVTGNTIYF	TGTGCCAGCAGCTTAGTCACAGGAAACACCATATATTTT
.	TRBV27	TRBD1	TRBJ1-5	CASKPGGTGNQPQHF	TGTGCCAGCAAGCCTGGAGGGACAGGCAATCAGCCCCAGCATTTT
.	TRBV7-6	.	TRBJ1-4	CASSLVSRGEKLFF	TGTGCCAGCAGCTTGGTTTCCAGAGGAGAAAAACTGTTTTTT
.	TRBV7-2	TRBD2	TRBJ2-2	CASSLAPGLAGELFF	TGTGCCAGCAGCTTAGCACCGGGACTAGCGGGGGAGCTGTTTTTT
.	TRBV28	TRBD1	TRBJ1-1	CASRGQGALRAFF	TGTGCCAGCAGGGGTCAGGGGGCCCTGAGGGCTTTCTTT
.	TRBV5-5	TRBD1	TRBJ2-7	CATRQGSGEQYF	TGTGCCACTCGACAGGGGTCCGGCGAGCAGTACTTC
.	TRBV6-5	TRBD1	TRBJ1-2	CASSSGTGVGGYTF	TGTGCCAGCAGTTCCGGGACAGGGGTTGGTGGCTACACCTTC
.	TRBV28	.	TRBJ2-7	CASSLRRASYEQYF	TGTGCCAGCAGTCTCCGGCGGGCCTCCTACGAGCAGTACTTC
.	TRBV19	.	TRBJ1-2	CASSTHSKGRDGYTF	TGTGCCAGTAGTACACACTCGAAGGGGAGGGATGGCTACACCTTC
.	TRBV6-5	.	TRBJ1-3	CASSYRGSGNTIYF	TGTGCCAGCAGTTACCGGGGCTCTGGAAACACCATATATTTT
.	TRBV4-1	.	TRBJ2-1	CASSQDPHNEQFF	TGCGCCAGCAGCCAAGATCCCCATAATGAGCAGTTCTTC
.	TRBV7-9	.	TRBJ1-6	CASSWRGGSSYNSPLHF	TGTGCCAGCAGCTGGAGGGGGGGGAGCTCCTATAATTCACCCCTCCACTTT
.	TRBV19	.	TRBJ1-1	CASSRGGAGKAFF	TGTGCCAGTAGTAGGGGAGGGGCCGGGAAAGCTTTCTTT
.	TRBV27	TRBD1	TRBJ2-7	CASSLGQSSYEQYF	TGTGCCAGCAGTTTGGGACAGAGCTCCTACGAGCAGTACTTC
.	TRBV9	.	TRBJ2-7	CASSVTGRPYEQYF	TGTGCCAGCAGCGTAACGGGTCGGCCCTACGAGCAGTACTTC
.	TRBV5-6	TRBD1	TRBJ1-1	CASSLGIPSRGRIAEAFF	TGTGCCAGCAGCTTGGGGATTCCGAGCAGGGGGCGTATCGCTGAAGCTTTCTTT
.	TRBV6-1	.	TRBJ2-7	CASSEAPRNEQYF	TGTGCCAGCAGTGAAGCGCCCAGGAACGAGCAGTACTTC
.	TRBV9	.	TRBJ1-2	CASSGAVREGYTF	TGTGCCAGCAGTGGAGCGGTAAGGGAAGGCTACACCTTC
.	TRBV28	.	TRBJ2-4	CASSSGQMLAKNIQYF	TGTGCCAGCAGTTCAGGACAGATGTTAGCCAAAAACATTCAGTACTTC
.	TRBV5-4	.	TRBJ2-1	CASSLRQANSYNEQFF	TGTGCCAGCAGCCTCAGACAGGCCAACTCCTACAATGAGCAGTTCTTC
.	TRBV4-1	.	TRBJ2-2	CASSQGAAGANTGELFF	TGCGCCAGCAGCCAAGGTGCGGCAGGGGCGAACACCGGGGAGCTGTTTTTT
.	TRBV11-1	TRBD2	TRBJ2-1	CASTPMASGGHNEQFF	TGTGCCAGCACCCCGATGGCTAGCGGGGGTCACAATGAGCAGTTCTTC
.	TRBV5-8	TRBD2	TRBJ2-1	CASSRDGSGGGWQFF	TGTGCCAGCAGCCGGGATGGTAGCGGGGGGGGATGGCAGTTCTTC
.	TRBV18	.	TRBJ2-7	CASSLGRDNEQYF	TGTGCCAGCTCACTTGGCAGGGACAACGAGCAGTACTTC
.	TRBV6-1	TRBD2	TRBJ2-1	CASASGRAINEQFF	TGTGCCAGCGCGAGCGGGAGGGCCATCAATGAGCAGTTCTTC
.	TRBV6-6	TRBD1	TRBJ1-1	CASSGWTGVLNTEAFF	TGTGCCAGCAGTGGCTGGACAGGGGTCTTGAACACTGAAGCTTTCTTT
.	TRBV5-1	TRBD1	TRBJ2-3	CASSYRDRGPDTQYF	TGCGCCAGCAGCTACCGGGACAGGGGACCAGATACGCAGTATTTT
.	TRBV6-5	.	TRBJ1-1	CASSPTLLGATEAFF	TGTGCCAGCAGTCCAACACTCTTGGGGGCCACTGAAGCTTTCTTT
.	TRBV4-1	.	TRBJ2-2	CASSQAPGAQGSGELFF	TGCGCCAGCAGCCAAGCCCCCGGAGCACAGGGATCCGGGGAGCTGTTTTTT
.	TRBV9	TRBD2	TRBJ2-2	CASSSPGRGGTGELFF	TGTGCCAGCAGCTCCCCCGGGAGGGGGGGCACCGGGGAGCTGTTTTTT
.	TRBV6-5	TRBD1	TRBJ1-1	CASSYSLITGGKGSFF	TGTGCCAGCAGTTACTCTCTAATAACAGGGGGCAAGGGGTCTTTCTTT
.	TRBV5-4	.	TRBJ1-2	CASSLRRGASNYGYTF	TGTGCCAGCAGCTTACGCAGGGGCGCTTCTAACTATGGCTACACCTTC
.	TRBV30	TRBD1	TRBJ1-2	CAWSPGQGTRTF	TGTGCCTGGAGTCCGGGACAGGGGACCCGTACCTTC
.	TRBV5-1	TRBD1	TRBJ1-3	CASSFGQGENTIYF	TGCGCCAGCAGCTTTGGACAGGGGGAAAACACCATATATTTT
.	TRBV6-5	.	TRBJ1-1	CASSRTRPYDTEAFF	TGTGCCAGCAGCCGAACTCGCCCCTACGACACTGAAGCTTTCTTT
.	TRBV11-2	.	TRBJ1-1	CASSPGEVEAFF	TGTGCCAGCAGCCCCGGAGAAGTTGAAGCTTTCTTT
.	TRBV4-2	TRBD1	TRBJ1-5	CASSPVTTGSNQPQHF	TGTGCCAGCAGCCCTGTAACGACAGGGAGCAATCAGCCCCAGCATTTT
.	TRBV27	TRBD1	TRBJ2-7	CASSLRPRDRGAEQYF	TGTGCCAGCAGTTTACGCCCTCGGGACAGGGGGGCCGAGCAGTACTTC
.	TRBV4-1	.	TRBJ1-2	CASSQGPQGEGFYGYTF	TGCGCCAGCAGCCAAGGTCCACAGGGCGAGGGGTTCTATGGCTACACCTTC
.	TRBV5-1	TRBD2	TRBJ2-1	CASKWGLGSSEQFF	TGCGCCAGCAAGTGGGGACTAGGCTCGAGTGAGCAGTTCTTC
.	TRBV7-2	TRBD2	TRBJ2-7	CASSFPWTRNEQYF	TGTGCCAGCAGCTTCCCATGGACTAGGAACGAGCAGTACTTC
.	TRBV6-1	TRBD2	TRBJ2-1	CASSDLAGAYNEQFF	TGTGCCAGCAGTGACTTAGCGGGAGCATACAATGAGCAGTTCTTC
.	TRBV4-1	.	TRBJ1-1	CASSPGEAPTGEAFF	TGCGCCAGCAGCCCCGGGGAGGCCCCGACGGGTGAAGCTTTCTTT
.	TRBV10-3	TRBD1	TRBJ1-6	CAISEDRADSPLHF	TGTGCCATCAGTGAGGACAGGGCTGATTCACCCCTCCACTTT
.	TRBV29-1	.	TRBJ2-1	CSVGGALYNEQFF	TGCAGCGTTGGGGGAGCACTATACAATGAGCAGTTCTTC
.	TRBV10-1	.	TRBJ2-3	CASSRGPNYYTDTQYF	TGCGCCAGCTCTCGAGGGCCAAATTACTACACAGATACGCAGTATTTT